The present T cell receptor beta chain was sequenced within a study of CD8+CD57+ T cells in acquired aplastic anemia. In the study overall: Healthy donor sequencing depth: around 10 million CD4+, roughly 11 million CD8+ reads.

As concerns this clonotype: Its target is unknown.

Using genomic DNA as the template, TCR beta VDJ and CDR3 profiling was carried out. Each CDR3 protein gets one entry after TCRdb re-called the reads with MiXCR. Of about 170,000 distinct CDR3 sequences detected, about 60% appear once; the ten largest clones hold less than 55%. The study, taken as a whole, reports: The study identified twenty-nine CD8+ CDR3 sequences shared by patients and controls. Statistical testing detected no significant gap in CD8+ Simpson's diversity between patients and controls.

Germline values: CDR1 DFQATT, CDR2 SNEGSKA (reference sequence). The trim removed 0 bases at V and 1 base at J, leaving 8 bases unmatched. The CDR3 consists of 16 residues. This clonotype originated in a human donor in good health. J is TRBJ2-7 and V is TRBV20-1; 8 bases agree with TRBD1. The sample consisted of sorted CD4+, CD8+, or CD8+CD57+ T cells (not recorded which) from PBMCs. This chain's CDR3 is CSARDQRTGQSYEQYF. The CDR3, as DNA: TGCAGTGCTAGAGATCAGAGGACAGGGCAATCCTACGAGCAGTACTTC.